These T cell receptor beta chains were read from a single sample in a study of neurological immune-mediated disorders. Each CDR3 protein gets one entry after TCRdb re-called the 5' RACE reads with MiXCR. The repertoire holds 87,000 or so distinct CDR3 sequences, with roughly 4% as singletons. Sequencing used PBMCs. These TCRs come from a woman between 18 and 30 years old with multiple sclerosis. The CDR3 runs from the conserved cysteine through the conserved F or W. The order of the fields is V gene, J gene, clone size, D gene, CDR3 protein, CDR3 DNA. A D gene is named only where the DNA matches it firmly. Not all rows give a size; the values are once, few, many and, for expanded clones, a class.

v_gene: TRBV2; j_gene: TRBJ2-1; abundance: many; d_gene: TRBD1; CDR3aa: CASSSGQGSYNEQFF; CDR3nt: TGTGCCAGCAGCTCGGGACAGGGCTCCTACAATGAGCAGTTCTTC
v_gene: TRBV7-3; j_gene: TRBJ1-1; abundance: many; d_gene: NA; CDR3aa: CASSFRVDGAEAFF; CDR3nt: TGTGCCAGCAGCTTTCGGGTGGACGGGGCTGAAGCTTTCTTT
v_gene: TRBV10-3; j_gene: TRBJ1-2; abundance: NA; d_gene: NA; CDR3aa: CAISDPRGSGQDSYTF; CDR3nt: TGTGCCATCAGTGATCCCCGGGGGTCGGGCCAAGACAGCTACACCTTC
v_gene: TRBV12-3/TRBV12-4; j_gene: TRBJ1-5; abundance: many; d_gene: NA; CDR3aa: CASSTPRQATFINQPQHF; CDR3nt: TGTGCCAGCAGTACCCCCCGTCAGGCGACCTTCATAAATCAGCCCCAGCATTTT
v_gene: TRBV14; j_gene: TRBJ1-2; abundance: many; d_gene: NA; CDR3aa: CASSQDRTVYGYTF; CDR3nt: TGTGCCAGCAGCCAAGACCGGACAGTCTATGGCTACACCTTC
v_gene: TRBV27; j_gene: TRBJ1-2; abundance: many; d_gene: NA; CDR3aa: CASSTRMAEGWNYGYTF; CDR3nt: TGTGCCAGCAGTACCAGGATGGCGGAGGGTTGGAACTATGGCTACACCTTC
v_gene: TRBV7-2; j_gene: TRBJ2-2; abundance: many; d_gene: NA; CDR3aa: CASSPRGGGDTGELFF; CDR3nt: TGTGCCAGCAGCCCGAGGGGGGGAGGGGACACCGGGGAGCTGTTTTTT
v_gene: TRBV29-1; j_gene: TRBJ1-4; abundance: many; d_gene: NA; CDR3aa: CSAITGLAEKLFF; CDR3nt: TGCAGCGCCATAACAGGGTTGGCTGAAAAACTGTTTTTT
v_gene: TRBV7-6; j_gene: TRBJ1-6; abundance: many; d_gene: TRBD1; CDR3aa: CASSPGVAGGNSPLHF; CDR3nt: TGTGCCAGCAGCCCCGGGGTGGCAGGGGGAAATTCACCCCTCCACTTT
v_gene: TRBV20-1; j_gene: TRBJ2-5; abundance: many; d_gene: TRBD1; CDR3aa: CSARRTGGFGETQYF; CDR3nt: TGCAGTGCTAGACGGACAGGGGGCTTTGGAGAGACCCAGTACTTC
v_gene: TRBV5-5; j_gene: TRBJ1-1; abundance: many; d_gene: NA; CDR3aa: CASSLTGRTEAFF; CDR3nt: TGTGCCAGCAGCTTGACAGGGAGGACTGAAGCTTTCTTT
v_gene: TRBV7-8; j_gene: TRBJ2-7; abundance: many; d_gene: TRBD2; CDR3aa: CASSLGNPGLAVSAHF; CDR3nt: TGTGCCAGCAGCTTAGGAAATCCGGGACTAGCGGTGTCGGCGCACTTC
v_gene: TRBV7-9; j_gene: TRBJ2-1; abundance: many; d_gene: TRBD1; CDR3aa: CASSSLTGVDEQFF; CDR3nt: TGTGCCAGCAGCTCGCTAACAGGGGTCGATGAGCAGTTCTTC
v_gene: TRBV19; j_gene: TRBJ1-1; abundance: many; d_gene: NA; CDR3aa: CASIKSPTPGTEAFF; CDR3nt: TGTGCCAGTATAAAGTCACCGACGCCAGGCACTGAAGCTTTCTTT
v_gene: TRBV29-1; j_gene: TRBJ1-1; abundance: NA; d_gene: NA; CDR3aa: CSVELRIGATEAFF; CDR3nt: TGCAGCGTTGAATTGCGCATTGGGGCCACTGAAGCTTTCTTT
v_gene: TRBV12-3/TRBV12-4; j_gene: TRBJ1-5; abundance: many; d_gene: NA; CDR3aa: CASSLGWNQPQHF; CDR3nt: TGTGCCAGCAGTTTAGGATGGAATCAGCCCCAGCATTTT
v_gene: TRBV6-6; j_gene: TRBJ1-2; abundance: many; d_gene: NA; CDR3aa: CASSYTDRNYGYTF; CDR3nt: TGTGCCAGCAGTTACACAGACAGAAACTATGGCTACACCTTC
v_gene: TRBV5-1; j_gene: TRBJ1-2; abundance: many; d_gene: NA; CDR3aa: CASSADGSNYGYTF; CDR3nt: TGCGCCAGCTCTGCGGACGGATCTAACTATGGCTACACCTTC
v_gene: TRBV12-3/TRBV12-4; j_gene: TRBJ1-4; abundance: many; d_gene: TRBD1; CDR3aa: CASSLSGQKGEKLFF; CDR3nt: TGTGCCAGCAGTCTTTCGGGACAGAAAGGTGAAAAACTGTTTTTT
v_gene: TRBV12-3/TRBV12-4; j_gene: TRBJ2-3; abundance: many; d_gene: TRBD2; CDR3aa: CASKLAGVDDTQYF; CDR3nt: TGTGCCAGCAAATTAGCGGGAGTGGATGATACGCAGTATTTT
v_gene: TRBV20-1; j_gene: TRBJ2-7; abundance: many; d_gene: NA; CDR3aa: CSATPDGLSYEQYF; CDR3nt: TGCAGTGCTACCCCGGACGGCCTCTCCTACGAGCAGTACTTC
v_gene: TRBV3-1; j_gene: TRBJ1-1; abundance: NA; d_gene: NA; CDR3aa: CASSQEEGLNTEAFF; CDR3nt: TGTGCCAGCAGCCAAGAGGAAGGGTTGAACACTGAAGCTTTCTTT
v_gene: TRBV7-2; j_gene: TRBJ1-6; abundance: many; d_gene: NA; CDR3aa: CASSDGTSRVSPLHF; CDR3nt: TGTGCCAGCAGCGACGGGACATCGCGGGTCTCACCCCTCCACTTT
v_gene: TRBV11-2; j_gene: TRBJ1-2; abundance: many; d_gene: NA; CDR3aa: CASSLDGGVNYGYTF; CDR3nt: TGTGCCAGCAGCTTAGATGGGGGAGTCAACTATGGCTACACCTTC
v_gene: TRBV5-5; j_gene: TRBJ2-7; abundance: many; d_gene: TRBD2; CDR3aa: CASSDAGGPDREQYF; CDR3nt: TGTGCCAGCAGCGACGCGGGAGGGCCAGATCGGGAGCAGTACTTC
v_gene: TRBV15; j_gene: TRBJ2-7; abundance: many; d_gene: TRBD1; CDR3aa: CATSLNRGRREQYF; CDR3nt: TGTGCCACCAGCTTAAACAGGGGGCGAAGGGAGCAGTACTTC
v_gene: TRBV12-3/TRBV12-4; j_gene: TRBJ2-1; abundance: many; d_gene: NA; CDR3aa: CASSLPPSGEQFF; CDR3nt: TGTGCCAGCAGTTTACCACCGTCGGGTGAGCAGTTCTTC
v_gene: TRBV11-2; j_gene: TRBJ1-6; abundance: many; d_gene: NA; CDR3aa: CASSLVSSPLHF; CDR3nt: TGTGCCAGCAGCCTGGTCTCGTCACCCCTCCACTTT
v_gene: TRBV11-2; j_gene: TRBJ1-1; abundance: many; d_gene: NA; CDR3aa: CASSLVHEAFF; CDR3nt: TGTGCCAGCAGCTTAGTTCATGAAGCTTTCTTT
v_gene: TRBV6-5; j_gene: TRBJ1-5; abundance: many; d_gene: TRBD1; CDR3aa: CASRQGLNQPQHF; CDR3nt: TGTGCCAGCAGACAGGGGCTCAATCAGCCCCAGCATTTT
v_gene: TRBV5-1; j_gene: TRBJ2-5; abundance: many; d_gene: TRBD2; CDR3aa: CASSAGGSQETQYF; CDR3nt: TGCGCCAGCAGCGCGGGGGGGAGCCAAGAGACCCAGTACTTC
v_gene: TRBV30; j_gene: TRBJ1-4; abundance: many; d_gene: NA; CDR3aa: CAWSVAGGGEKLFF; CDR3nt: TGTGCCTGGAGTGTAGCGGGGGGCGGTGAAAAACTGTTTTTT
v_gene: TRBV5-5; j_gene: TRBJ1-5; abundance: few; d_gene: NA; CDR3aa: CASSLKSGDQPQHF; CDR3nt: TGTGCCAGCAGCTTGAAGTCAGGGGATCAGCCCCAGCATTTT
v_gene: TRBV11-2; j_gene: TRBJ1-6; abundance: many; d_gene: NA; CDR3aa: CASSLYPGKRNSPLHF; CDR3nt: TGTGCCAGCAGCTTATATCCGGGGAAGAGGAATTCACCCCTCCACTTT
v_gene: TRBV7-6; j_gene: TRBJ2-2; abundance: few; d_gene: NA; CDR3aa: CASSGYANTGELFF; CDR3nt: TGTGCCAGCAGTGGGTACGCGAACACCGGGGAGCTGTTTTTT
v_gene: TRBV5-1; j_gene: TRBJ1-2; abundance: many; d_gene: TRBD1; CDR3aa: CASSVDRDERGYTF; CDR3nt: TGCGCCAGCAGCGTTGACAGGGATGAACGGGGCTACACCTTC
v_gene: TRBV6-5; j_gene: TRBJ1-1; abundance: many; d_gene: TRBD1; CDR3aa: CASSRQGNTEAFF; CDR3nt: TGTGCCAGCAGCCGACAGGGAAACACTGAAGCTTTCTTT
v_gene: TRBV6-1; j_gene: TRBJ2-5; abundance: many; d_gene: TRBD1; CDR3aa: CASSVSAGGVWETQYF; CDR3nt: TGTGCCAGCAGTGTCTCGGCAGGGGGCGTATGGGAGACCCAGTACTTC
v_gene: TRBV20-1; j_gene: TRBJ1-2; abundance: NA; d_gene: NA; CDR3aa: CSVTGTSNYGYTF; CDR3nt: TGCAGTGTTACAGGGACTTCGAACTATGGCTACACCTTC
v_gene: TRBV24-1; j_gene: TRBJ2-3; abundance: many; d_gene: NA; CDR3aa: CATSDPPGDTQYF; CDR3nt: TGTGCCACCAGTGATCCTCCGGGGGATACGCAGTATTTT
v_gene: TRBV6-6; j_gene: TRBJ2-5; abundance: NA; d_gene: NA; CDR3aa: CASSYNRMVGETQYF; CDR3nt: TGTGCCAGCAGTTACAACAGGATGGTGGGGGAGACCCAGTACTTC
v_gene: TRBV6-5; j_gene: TRBJ1-1; abundance: many; d_gene: NA; CDR3aa: CASSLQGTEAFF; CDR3nt: TGTGCCAGCAGTTTACAGGGCACTGAAGCTTTCTTT
v_gene: TRBV5-1; j_gene: TRBJ1-2; abundance: many; d_gene: NA; CDR3aa: CASSLVRGAPYGYTF; CDR3nt: TGCGCCAGCAGCTTGGTTCGGGGGGCGCCGTATGGCTACACCTTC
v_gene: TRBV25-1; j_gene: TRBJ2-7; abundance: many; d_gene: NA; CDR3aa: CASSTTDYYEQYF; CDR3nt: TGTGCCAGCAGTACGACGGATTACTACGAGCAGTACTTC
v_gene: TRBV7-9; j_gene: TRBJ1-2; abundance: many; d_gene: NA; CDR3aa: CASSPPGYTF; CDR3nt: TGTGCCAGCAGCCCCCCCGGCTACACCTTC
v_gene: TRBV6-2/TRBV6-3; j_gene: TRBJ1-1; abundance: many; d_gene: NA; CDR3aa: CASSRMSGRTEAFF; CDR3nt: TGTGCCAGCAGTCGTATGTCGGGACGTACTGAAGCTTTCTTT
v_gene: TRBV5-5; j_gene: TRBJ2-1; abundance: many; d_gene: NA; CDR3aa: CASSFQLARSYNEQFF; CDR3nt: TGTGCCAGCAGCTTTCAGTTGGCACGGAGTTACAATGAGCAGTTCTTC
v_gene: TRBV10-3; j_gene: TRBJ2-2; abundance: many; d_gene: NA; CDR3aa: CAGSAGAAINTGELFF; CDR3nt: TGTGCCGGATCGGCGGGGGCAGCCATTAACACCGGGGAGCTGTTTTTT
v_gene: TRBV5-1; j_gene: TRBJ1-1; abundance: many; d_gene: NA; CDR3aa: CASYPSPGDYGEAFF; CDR3nt: TGCGCCAGCTACCCATCCCCAGGGGATTATGGTGAAGCTTTCTTT